This T cell receptor beta chain was profiled in a study of blood T cell repertoires in COVID-19. Study-wide context: PBMCs, B-cell-depleted T cells, or T cells provided the cDNA or gDNA that made up the material.

Assay used: immunoSEQ multiplex PCR; TCRdb lists only in-frame clones, some missing. The sample carries roughly 380,000 clones, about 90% recorded once. Germline V gene sequence: CDR1 MDHEN, CDR2 SYDVKM. V lost 2 bases and J 6 bases, leaving 11 bases between the germline ends. This CDR3 has 14 amino acids. This chain joins TRBV28 and TRBJ1-5; D is possibly TRBD1 (5 bases). The sequence came from a woman under 40 who had been exposed to COVID-19. The specimen was PBMCs or T cells enriched from blood (not recorded which). The CDR3 coding sequence is TGTGCCAGCAGTTTAGTCCCTCAGGGTCAGCCCCAGCATTTT. Translating it yields CASSLVPQGQPQHF.